A selection of T cell receptor beta chains follows, all from one sample in a study of brain T cells in children with intractable seizures. Here immunoSEQ multiplex PCR was the method, and the copy in TCRdb shows in-frame clones only, minus some. The sample has around 100,000 clones, roughly 94% seen once. The sequenced sample was peripheral blood, obtained at surgery. The receptors originated from a boy younger than two with hemimegalencephaly and intractable seizures. The CDR3 runs from the conserved cysteine through the conserved F or W. A D gene is named only where the DNA matches it firmly. A clone size is listed for some rows: how often the clone was seen (once, few, many), or a class if it is expanded.

d_gene: .
abundance: .
v_gene: TRBV3-1/TRBV3-2
j_gene: TRBJ2-3
len: 18
CDR3nt: TGTGCCAGCAGCCGCCAGTTAAGCGGGCTGACCCTCACAGATACGCAGTATTTT
CDR3aa: CASSRQLSGLTLTDTQYF

d_gene: TRBD1
abundance: .
v_gene: TRBV19
j_gene: TRBJ1-5
len: 16
CDR3nt: TGTGCCAGTAGTCTCCTCGGGACAGGGGGCGATCAGCCCCAGCATTTT
CDR3aa: CASSLLGTGGDQPQHF

d_gene: .
abundance: once
v_gene: TRBV10-3
j_gene: TRBJ2-1
len: 17
CDR3nt: TGTGCCATCAGCGCGCTAGTAACGGGCCGTACCTACAATGAGCAGTTCTTC
CDR3aa: CAISALVTGRTYNEQFF

d_gene: .
abundance: .
v_gene: TRBV12-3/TRBV12-4
j_gene: TRBJ2-1
len: 11
CDR3nt: TGTGCCAGCAGTCTCCGGGCGGAGCAGTTCTTC
CDR3aa: CASSLRAEQFF

d_gene: TRBD2
abundance: .
v_gene: TRBV28
j_gene: TRBJ2-7
len: 15
CDR3nt: TGTGCCAGCAGTTTATTGGGACTAGCGGGACACGAGCAGTACTTC
CDR3aa: CASSLLGLAGHEQYF

d_gene: .
abundance: .
v_gene: TRBV19
j_gene: TRBJ1-5
len: 17
CDR3nt: TGTGCCAGTAGTAGAACGGTCCAGGCCTATAGCAATCAGCCCCAGCATTTT
CDR3aa: CASSRTVQAYSNQPQHF

d_gene: TRBD1
abundance: .
v_gene: TRBV5-1
j_gene: TRBJ2-7
len: 14
CDR3nt: TGCGCCAGCACGGACGGGACAGGGGGCTACGAGCAGTACTTC
CDR3aa: CASTDGTGGYEQYF

d_gene: .
abundance: .
v_gene: TRBV27
j_gene: TRBJ2-5
len: 13
CDR3nt: TGTGCCAGCACGCGCAGGTACCAAGAGACCCAGTACTTC
CDR3aa: CASTRRYQETQYF

d_gene: TRBD2
abundance: .
v_gene: TRBV27
j_gene: TRBJ2-7
len: 16
CDR3nt: TGTGCCAGCACCCCGGGGAGGTGGACTAGCATCCACGAGCAGTACTTC
CDR3aa: CASTPGRWTSIHEQYF

d_gene: TRBD2
abundance: .
v_gene: TRBV5-6
j_gene: TRBJ2-3
len: 14
CDR3nt: TGTGCCAGCAGGTTGACTAGCGGGACAGATACGCAGTATTTT
CDR3aa: CASRLTSGTDTQYF

d_gene: .
abundance: .
v_gene: TRBV18
j_gene: TRBJ2-7
len: 15
CDR3nt: TGTGCCAGCTCACCACTTCGGGACCACTCCTACGAGCAGTACTTC
CDR3aa: CASSPLRDHSYEQYF

d_gene: TRBD1
abundance: .
v_gene: TRBV14
j_gene: TRBJ1-1
len: 15
CDR3nt: TGTGCCAGCAGCCCGTCGGACAGGGGGCGTACTGAAGCTTTCTTT
CDR3aa: CASSPSDRGRTEAFF

d_gene: .
abundance: .
v_gene: TRBV3-1/TRBV3-2
j_gene: TRBJ1-2
len: 13
CDR3nt: TGTGCCAGCAGCCAAGATTGGGTTCCCGGCTACACCTTC
CDR3aa: CASSQDWVPGYTF

d_gene: .
abundance: .
v_gene: TRBV7-3
j_gene: TRBJ2-2
len: 16
CDR3nt: TGTGCCAGCAGCTTAGGGGCGGGATCAACTACCGGGGAGCTGTTTTTT
CDR3aa: CASSLGAGSTTGELFF

d_gene: .
abundance: .
v_gene: TRBV28
j_gene: TRBJ1-1
len: 17
CDR3nt: TGTGCCAGCAGTTTTCTATTTTGGGACGGTGGGAACACTGAAGCTTTCTTT
CDR3aa: CASSFLFWDGGNTEAFF

d_gene: .
abundance: .
v_gene: TRBV9
j_gene: TRBJ2-3
len: 14
CDR3nt: TGTGCCAGCAGCGTATTTGGGGTCGCAGATACGCAGTATTTT
CDR3aa: CASSVFGVADTQYF

d_gene: .
abundance: .
v_gene: TRBV28
j_gene: TRBJ2-1
len: 14
CDR3nt: TGTGCCAGCAGAGCTGGACCAGCTAGGAATGAGCAGTTCTTC
CDR3aa: CASRAGPARNEQFF

d_gene: .
abundance: .
v_gene: TRBV6-2/TRBV6-3
j_gene: TRBJ2-5
len: 13
CDR3nt: TGTGCCAGCAGTTACTCGGGGCGGGAGACCCAGTACTTC
CDR3aa: CASSYSGRETQYF

d_gene: .
abundance: .
v_gene: TRBV15
j_gene: TRBJ2-2
len: 12
CDR3nt: TGTGCCACCAGGAAAGTGACCGGGGAGCTGTTTTTT
CDR3aa: CATRKVTGELFF

d_gene: .
abundance: .
v_gene: TRBV28
j_gene: TRBJ1-5
len: 13
CDR3nt: TGTGCCAGCAGAGGCGACAGGAATCAGCCCCAGCATTTT
CDR3aa: CASRGDRNQPQHF

d_gene: .
abundance: .
v_gene: TRBV5-6
j_gene: TRBJ2-1
len: 17
CDR3nt: TGTGCCAGCAGCTTGCTTTGGCGTCTTAGCTCCTACAATGAGCAGTTCTTC
CDR3aa: CASSLLWRLSSYNEQFF

d_gene: TRBD2
abundance: .
v_gene: TRBV27
j_gene: TRBJ2-3
len: 16
CDR3nt: TGTGCCAGCAGTTTCTTCCTAGCGGGGAGCACAGATACGCAGTATTTT
CDR3aa: CASSFFLAGSTDTQYF

d_gene: .
abundance: once
v_gene: TRBV2
j_gene: TRBJ2-7
len: 12
CDR3nt: TGTGCCAGCAGTAAAGAGCAGTACGAGCAGTACTTC
CDR3aa: CASSKEQYEQYF

d_gene: .
abundance: few
v_gene: TRBV11-1
j_gene: TRBJ2-7
len: 15
CDR3nt: TGTGCCAGCAGCTCGCCTTCGGGGGCTCCCGCCGAGCAGTACTTC
CDR3aa: CASSSPSGAPAEQYF

d_gene: .
abundance: .
v_gene: TRBV3-1/TRBV3-2
j_gene: TRBJ1-3
len: 16
CDR3nt: TGTGCCAGCAGCCAATCCTTGACCCTCAGGCGGAACACCATATATTTT
CDR3aa: CASSQSLTLRRNTIYF

d_gene: TRBD1
abundance: .
v_gene: TRBV4-2
j_gene: TRBJ1-1
len: 16
CDR3nt: TGTGCCAGCAGCCAAGAATGGGCAGGGGGGCGGACTGAAGCTTTCTTT
CDR3aa: CASSQEWAGGRTEAFF

d_gene: .
abundance: .
v_gene: TRBV7-3
j_gene: TRBJ2-3
len: 19
CDR3nt: TGTGCCAGCAGCTTAATGGGCGGGGCAGGGGGTTCTAGCACAGATACGCAGTATTTT
CDR3aa: CASSLMGGAGGSSTDTQYF

d_gene: .
abundance: .
v_gene: TRBV2
j_gene: TRBJ1-5
len: 14
CDR3nt: TGTGCCAGCAGTCGACAGGTCGGGAATCAGCCCCAGCATTTT
CDR3aa: CASSRQVGNQPQHF

d_gene: .
abundance: .
v_gene: TRBV11-1
j_gene: TRBJ2-5
len: 14
CDR3nt: TGTGCCAGCAGCTTATCGGCGAACCAAGAGACCCAGTACTTC
CDR3aa: CASSLSANQETQYF

d_gene: TRBD2
abundance: .
v_gene: TRBV27
j_gene: TRBJ2-2
len: 16
CDR3nt: TGTGCCAGCAGTTTAAGACTAGCGGGAGGCACCGGGGAGCTGTTTTTT
CDR3aa: CASSLRLAGGTGELFF

d_gene: .
abundance: .
v_gene: TRBV2
j_gene: TRBJ2-3
len: 12
CDR3nt: TGTGCCAGCAGTGCCCAGCTCGATACGCAGTATTTT
CDR3aa: CASSAQLDTQYF

d_gene: TRBD2
abundance: once
v_gene: TRBV7-6
j_gene: TRBJ2-2
len: 15
CDR3nt: TGTGCCAGCAGCTTCATAGCGGGGAACACCGGGGAGCTGTTTTTT
CDR3aa: CASSFIAGNTGELFF

d_gene: .
abundance: .
v_gene: TRBV9
j_gene: TRBJ2-2
len: 14
CDR3nt: TGTGCCAGCAGGGGTCCAGGGGACACCGGGGAGCTGTTTTTT
CDR3aa: CASRGPGDTGELFF

d_gene: .
abundance: .
v_gene: TRBV30
j_gene: TRBJ1-3
len: 15
CDR3nt: TGTGCTTGGAGTCAGGACCGCTTCTCTGGAAACACCATATATTTT
CDR3aa: CAWSQDRFSGNTIYF

d_gene: .
abundance: .
v_gene: TRBV7-9
j_gene: TRBJ2-5
len: 11
CDR3nt: TGTGCCAGCAGCGATTTAGGGGCCCAGTACTTC
CDR3aa: CASSDLGAQYF

d_gene: .
abundance: .
v_gene: TRBV7-8
j_gene: TRBJ2-1
len: 15
CDR3nt: TGTGCCAGCAGCTTAGGCCCCCCAACGGGCAATGAGCAGTTCTTC
CDR3aa: CASSLGPPTGNEQFF

d_gene: .
abundance: .
v_gene: TRBV28
j_gene: TRBJ2-5
len: 14
CDR3nt: TGTGCCAGCAGTTTTTCGTTCAGGCAAGAGACCCAGTACTTC
CDR3aa: CASSFSFRQETQYF

d_gene: TRBD2
abundance: once
v_gene: TRBV29-1
j_gene: TRBJ2-3
len: 15
CDR3nt: TGCAGCGTTGAAGAGGCTAGCGGGGGCCTAGCCGCGCAGTATTTT
CDR3aa: CSVEEASGGLAAQYF

d_gene: .
abundance: .
v_gene: TRBV5-1
j_gene: TRBJ2-5
len: 15
CDR3nt: TGCGCCAGCAGCTTAACCCCCGGGTACCAAGAGACCCAGTACTTC
CDR3aa: CASSLTPGYQETQYF

d_gene: .
abundance: .
v_gene: TRBV9
j_gene: TRBJ1-2
len: 11
CDR3nt: TGTGCCAGCAGCGTAAGGGGGGGCTACACCTTC
CDR3aa: CASSVRGGYTF

d_gene: .
abundance: .
v_gene: TRBV5-1
j_gene: TRBJ1-1
len: 15
CDR3nt: TGCGCCAGCAGCTTGGAACACCTCACTGGGACTGAAGCTTTCTTT
CDR3aa: CASSLEHLTGTEAFF

d_gene: .
abundance: .
v_gene: TRBV30
j_gene: TRBJ1-3
len: 14
CDR3nt: TGTGCCTGGAGTCGGATCGGTGGCGGAAACACCATATATTTT
CDR3aa: CAWSRIGGGNTIYF

d_gene: TRBD2
abundance: .
v_gene: TRBV7-3
j_gene: TRBJ2-6
len: 17
CDR3nt: TGTGCCAGCAGTGGTAGTAGCGGGAGAGGTGGGGCCAACGTCCTGACTTTC
CDR3aa: CASSGSSGRGGANVLTF

d_gene: TRBD2
abundance: .
v_gene: TRBV3-1/TRBV3-2
j_gene: TRBJ2-7
len: 18
CDR3nt: TGTGCCAGCAGCCGGACGGGGGGGGAAGCGGGCATGGGATACGAGCAGTACTTC
CDR3aa: CASSRTGGEAGMGYEQYF

d_gene: .
abundance: few
v_gene: TRBV4-2
j_gene: TRBJ2-4
len: 17
CDR3nt: TGTGCCAGCAGCCAAGCGGCCAGTGTACTAGCCAAAAACATTCAGTACTTC
CDR3aa: CASSQAASVLAKNIQYF

d_gene: TRBD1
abundance: .
v_gene: TRBV2
j_gene: TRBJ1-6
len: 15
CDR3nt: TGTGCCAGCAGTGACCGGACAGGGGGCAGGTCACCCCTCCACTTT
CDR3aa: CASSDRTGGRSPLHF